Listed here is a single TCR beta chain. Antigen specificity is unknown. This entry is derived from a study of shared clonotypes between healthy human individuals. Turning to the study itself: Plates per donor: three CD4 naive, three CD4 memory, two CD8 naive, one CD8 memory. Study-level results: Generally, naive subsets came out with larger estimated richness than memory subsets.

The data were produced by immunoSEQ multiplex PCR, yet TCRdb's version contains in-frame clones alone and is incomplete. The sample yields around 2,000,000 clones, 90% to 95% seen once. V lost 6 bases and J lost 6, with 12 bases in between. This CDR3 has 12 amino acids. The germline V gene encodes CDR1 SGHVS and CDR2 FNYEAQ. Sequenced material: naive CD4+ T cells sorted from blood. The subset here: CD45RA+ positively selected. This clonotype was sampled from a man aged 18 to 29 in good health. This chain joins TRBV7-6 and TRBJ2-7; a weak D match, TRBD1 (6 bases). The CDR3: CASSNRALEQYF. In DNA, the CDR3 is TGTGCCAGCAGTAACAGGGCCCTCGAGCAGTACTTC.